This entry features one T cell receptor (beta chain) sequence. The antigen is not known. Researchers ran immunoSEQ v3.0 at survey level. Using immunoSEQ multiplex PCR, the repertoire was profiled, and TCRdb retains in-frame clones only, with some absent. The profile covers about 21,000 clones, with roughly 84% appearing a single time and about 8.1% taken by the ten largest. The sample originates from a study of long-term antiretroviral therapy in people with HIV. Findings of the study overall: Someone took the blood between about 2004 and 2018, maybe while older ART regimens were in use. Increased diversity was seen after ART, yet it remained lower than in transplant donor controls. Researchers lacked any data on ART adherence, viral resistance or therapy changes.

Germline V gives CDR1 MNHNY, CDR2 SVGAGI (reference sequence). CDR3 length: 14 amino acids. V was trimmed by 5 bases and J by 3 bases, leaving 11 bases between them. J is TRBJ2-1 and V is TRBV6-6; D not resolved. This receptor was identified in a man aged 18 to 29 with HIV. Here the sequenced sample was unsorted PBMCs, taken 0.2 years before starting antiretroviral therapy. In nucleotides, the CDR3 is TGTGCCAGCAGTAGAACAGCTCTCTACAATGAGCAGTTCTTC. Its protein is CASSRTALYNEQFF.